This TCR beta chain comes out of a study of human T cells and chemical hapten exposure. Study observations and caveats: The study found that DPC sensitization did not change TCRs above 1 in 1000 frequency.

With respect to this clonotype: The antigen is not known.

The V and J ends lost 5 bases and 4 bases, in that order; junction bases with no gene match: 7. CDR3 size: 15 residues. Per the germline V gene, CDR1 is KGHDR and CDR2 is SFDVKD. The library gave individual cDNA molecules unique molecular identifiers. In the source study's methods: Samples held a median of approximately 96,000 TCRs, range roughly 20,000–750,000. Using its own MiXCR run on the RACE reads, TCRdb lists one record per CDR3 protein. These V and J calls are TCRdb output, not the study's own analysis. This table has 70,000 to 95,000 distinct CDR3 sequences, around 9.4% appearing once. Specified time point: healthy volunteer bleed at 6 weeks. Unfractionated whole blood yielded total RNA.

What was sequenced was whole blood. The chain uses TRBV24-1 and TRBJ2-1; the match to TRBD1 covers 7 bases. The TCR sequence derives from a female donor in good health. Some clones in this sample may be carry-over from other donors' samples. CDR3 amino acids: CATSAGGMGYNEQFF. For the CDR3, the DNA is TGTGCCACCAGTGCAGGGGGTATGGGGTACAATGAGCAGTTCTTC.